The rows below give T cell receptor beta chains drawn from one sample of a study of cytomegalovirus exposure and HLA in healthy donors. Clones were sequenced by immunoSEQ multiplex PCR, and TCRdb holds only the in-frame ones, with some missing. This sample has some 100,000 clones, with approximately 60% found just once. Sequencing input: PBMCs. These receptor sequences come from a woman aged 25 to 39 in good health and CMV-seropositive. Both conserved end residues are part of each CDR3. D genes are given only for firm matches. For some rows the clone size is stated as once, few or many, or as a class when expanded; others skip it.

j_call: TRBJ2-5
v_call: TRBV7-3
clone_size: -
d_call: TRBD2
cdr3_aa: CASSSGLAGETQYF
cdr3_nt: TGTGCCAGCAGCTCCGGACTAGCAGGGGAGACCCAGTACTTC

j_call: TRBJ1-1
v_call: TRBV6-5
clone_size: -
d_call: TRBD1
cdr3_aa: CASSFQGATEAFF
cdr3_nt: TGTGCCAGCAGTTTCCAGGGGGCCACTGAAGCTTTCTTT

j_call: TRBJ1-5
v_call: TRBV6-5
clone_size: -
d_call: TRBD1
cdr3_aa: CASSDRQGNQPQHF
cdr3_nt: TGTGCCAGCAGTGACAGACAGGGGAACCAGCCCCAGCATTTT

j_call: TRBJ1-1
v_call: TRBV11-2
clone_size: -
d_call: -
cdr3_aa: CASSLVREGVNTEAFF
cdr3_nt: TGTGCCAGCAGCTTAGTTCGAGAGGGCGTTAACACTGAAGCTTTCTTT

j_call: TRBJ2-5
v_call: TRBV5-4
clone_size: few
d_call: TRBD2
cdr3_aa: CASSPGSGTSGGETQYF
cdr3_nt: TGTGCCAGCAGTCCGGGTTCGGGGACTAGCGGGGGGGAGACCCAGTACTTC

j_call: TRBJ1-1
v_call: TRBV21-1
clone_size: -
d_call: -
cdr3_aa: CASSNYRAESEAFF
cdr3_nt: TGTGCCAGCAGCAATTACAGGGCCGAATCTGAAGCTTTCTTT

j_call: TRBJ2-1
v_call: TRBV30
clone_size: -
d_call: TRBD1
cdr3_aa: CAWRGQGTYNEQFF
cdr3_nt: TGTGCCTGGAGAGGACAGGGGACCTACAATGAGCAGTTCTTC

j_call: TRBJ1-2
v_call: TRBV28
clone_size: -
d_call: -
cdr3_aa: CASSLLQYGYTF
cdr3_nt: TGTGCCAGCAGTCTCTTACAGTATGGCTACACCTTC

j_call: TRBJ2-1
v_call: TRBV27
clone_size: -
d_call: TRBD2
cdr3_aa: CASTSGGSYNEQFF
cdr3_nt: TGTGCCAGTACTAGCGGGGGGTCTTACAATGAGCAGTTCTTC

j_call: TRBJ2-5
v_call: TRBV9
clone_size: once
d_call: TRBD1
cdr3_aa: CASSVEGTGGETQYF
cdr3_nt: TGTGCCAGCAGCGTAGAGGGGACAGGGGGAGAGACCCAGTACTTC

j_call: TRBJ2-1
v_call: TRBV12-5
clone_size: -
d_call: -
cdr3_aa: CASGLAQGGYNEQFF
cdr3_nt: TGTGCTAGTGGTTTGGCACAGGGCGGGTACAATGAGCAGTTCTTC

j_call: TRBJ2-1
v_call: TRBV7-3
clone_size: -
d_call: TRBD2
cdr3_aa: CASSSGGGNEQFF
cdr3_nt: TGTGCCAGCAGCTCCGGGGGGGGGAATGAGCAGTTCTTC

j_call: TRBJ1-3
v_call: TRBV2
clone_size: few
d_call: -
cdr3_aa: CASSVDSSGNTIYF
cdr3_nt: TGTGCCAGCAGTGTGGACAGCTCTGGAAACACCATATATTTT

j_call: TRBJ1-1
v_call: TRBV10-3
clone_size: -
d_call: TRBD1
cdr3_aa: CAISRGLTGVETEAFF
cdr3_nt: TGTGCCATCAGCCGGGGGCTGACAGGGGTGGAGACTGAAGCTTTCTTT

j_call: TRBJ2-3
v_call: TRBV9
clone_size: -
d_call: -
cdr3_aa: CASSVSPLLVGGADTQYF
cdr3_nt: TGTGCCAGCAGCGTAAGTCCCCTACTAGTGGGTGGGGCAGATACGCAGTATTTT

j_call: TRBJ2-1
v_call: TRBV6-6
clone_size: few
d_call: TRBD1
cdr3_aa: CASRDRVDNEQFF
cdr3_nt: TGTGCCAGCAGAGACAGGGTCGACAATGAGCAGTTCTTC

j_call: TRBJ2-3
v_call: TRBV4-1
clone_size: -
d_call: TRBD2
cdr3_aa: CASSQDGGGTSTDTQYF
cdr3_nt: TGCGCCAGCAGCCAGGACGGCGGGGGGACAAGCACAGATACGCAGTATTTT

j_call: TRBJ1-1
v_call: TRBV6-4
clone_size: -
d_call: -
cdr3_aa: CASSDTLNTEAFF
cdr3_nt: TGTGCCAGCAGTGATACACTGAACACTGAAGCTTTCTTT

j_call: TRBJ1-1
v_call: TRBV14
clone_size: few
d_call: -
cdr3_aa: CASSRTGRTEAFF
cdr3_nt: TGTGCCAGCAGCCGCACAGGGCGGACTGAAGCTTTCTTT

j_call: TRBJ1-5
v_call: TRBV6-5
clone_size: -
d_call: TRBD1
cdr3_aa: CASSYRQGIQPQHF
cdr3_nt: TGTGCCAGCAGCTATAGACAGGGAATTCAGCCCCAGCATTTT

j_call: TRBJ1-2
v_call: TRBV5-1
clone_size: few
d_call: TRBD1
cdr3_aa: CASSPRTGDYGYTF
cdr3_nt: TGCGCCAGCAGCCCCAGGACAGGGGACTATGGCTACACCTTC

j_call: TRBJ1-4
v_call: TRBV5-1
clone_size: -
d_call: -
cdr3_aa: CASSFGGRPINEKLFF
cdr3_nt: TGCGCCAGCAGCTTTGGGGGGAGACCAATTAATGAAAAACTGTTTTTT

j_call: TRBJ2-3
v_call: TRBV5-1
clone_size: few
d_call: TRBD2
cdr3_aa: CASSEGLAGGRVTQYF
cdr3_nt: TGCGCCAGCAGCGAGGGACTAGCGGGGGGGCGAGTTACGCAGTATTTT

j_call: TRBJ1-6
v_call: TRBV19
clone_size: -
d_call: TRBD1
cdr3_aa: CASREGATLTNNSPLHF
cdr3_nt: TGTGCCAGTAGGGAGGGGGCCACACTGACGAATAATTCACCCCTCCACTTT

j_call: TRBJ2-1
v_call: TRBV30
clone_size: few
d_call: -
cdr3_aa: CAWSLQVAKYNEQFF
cdr3_nt: TGTGCCTGGAGTTTACAGGTTGCCAAATACAATGAGCAGTTCTTC

j_call: TRBJ1-2
v_call: TRBV28
clone_size: -
d_call: -
cdr3_aa: CASSLGGVGYTF
cdr3_nt: TGTGCCAGCAGTCTGGGGGGGGTTGGCTACACCTTC

j_call: TRBJ1-1
v_call: TRBV5-4
clone_size: few
d_call: TRBD1
cdr3_aa: CASSIPTGSAEAFF
cdr3_nt: TGTGCCAGCAGCATTCCGACAGGGAGCGCTGAAGCTTTCTTT

j_call: TRBJ2-3
v_call: TRBV7-2
clone_size: -
d_call: TRBD2
cdr3_aa: CASIAGGPVDTQYF
cdr3_nt: TGTGCCAGCATAGCGGGGGGGCCGGTAGATACGCAGTATTTT

j_call: TRBJ2-7
v_call: TRBV5-4
clone_size: -
d_call: TRBD1
cdr3_aa: CASSWTGAYEQYF
cdr3_nt: TGTGCCAGCAGCTGGACAGGGGCCTACGAGCAGTACTTC

j_call: TRBJ1-3
v_call: TRBV19
clone_size: once
d_call: TRBD1
cdr3_aa: CASNDRGKVSGNTIYF
cdr3_nt: TGTGCCAGTAACGACAGGGGAAAGGTGTCTGGAAACACCATATATTTT

j_call: TRBJ1-2
v_call: TRBV28
clone_size: -
d_call: -
cdr3_aa: CASSLPQVGRGYTF
cdr3_nt: TGTGCCAGCAGTTTACCCCAAGTGGGGCGAGGCTACACCTTC

j_call: TRBJ2-7
v_call: TRBV7-2
clone_size: -
d_call: TRBD2
cdr3_aa: CASSPRAGAYEQYF
cdr3_nt: TGTGCCAGCAGCCCACGGGCGGGGGCCTACGAGCAGTACTTC

j_call: TRBJ2-2
v_call: TRBV7-9
clone_size: -
d_call: TRBD2
cdr3_aa: CASSITSGGWTGELFF
cdr3_nt: TGTGCCAGCAGCATAACTAGCGGGGGTTGGACCGGGGAGCTGTTTTTT

j_call: TRBJ2-5
v_call: TRBV6-1
clone_size: -
d_call: TRBD1
cdr3_aa: CASSSGGPIGQYF
cdr3_nt: TGTGCCAGCAGTTCAGGGGGCCCCATCGGGCAGTACTTC

j_call: TRBJ1-2
v_call: TRBV7-9
clone_size: -
d_call: -
cdr3_aa: CASSLREGSNYGYTF
cdr3_nt: TGTGCCAGCAGCCTACGGGAGGGCTCCAACTATGGCTACACCTTC

j_call: TRBJ1-2
v_call: TRBV6-5
clone_size: -
d_call: -
cdr3_aa: CASRPDRQNYGYPF
cdr3_nt: TGTGCCAGCAGACCGGACAGACAAAACTATGGCTACCCCTTC

j_call: TRBJ2-4
v_call: TRBV6-1
clone_size: -
d_call: -
cdr3_aa: CASSVGLAKNIQYF
cdr3_nt: TGTGCCAGCAGTGTGGGGCTAGCCAAAAACATTCAGTACTTC

j_call: TRBJ1-2
v_call: TRBV7-2
clone_size: few
d_call: -
cdr3_aa: CASSLDFGGRIGYTF
cdr3_nt: TGTGCCAGCAGCTTAGATTTTGGAGGGCGGATTGGCTACACCTTC

j_call: TRBJ2-1
v_call: TRBV2
clone_size: -
d_call: TRBD2
cdr3_aa: CASKGQAGGILVEQFF
cdr3_nt: TGTGCCAGCAAGGGACAAGCGGGGGGCATTTTAGTTGAGCAGTTCTTC

j_call: TRBJ1-1
v_call: TRBV29-1
clone_size: -
d_call: TRBD1
cdr3_aa: CSVIRTGANTEAFF
cdr3_nt: TGCAGCGTCATCCGAACAGGGGCTAACACTGAAGCTTTCTTT

j_call: TRBJ2-7
v_call: TRBV6-5
clone_size: few
d_call: -
cdr3_aa: CASQGNRGANEQYF
cdr3_nt: TGTGCCAGCCAGGGGAACCGGGGGGCCAACGAGCAGTACTTC

j_call: TRBJ1-4
v_call: TRBV7-2
clone_size: -
d_call: TRBD1
cdr3_aa: CASSLVTGAMNEKLFF
cdr3_nt: TGTGCCAGCAGCTTAGTTACAGGGGCGATGAATGAAAAACTGTTTTTT

j_call: TRBJ1-1
v_call: TRBV28
clone_size: few
d_call: -
cdr3_aa: CASSFGGRGTEAFF
cdr3_nt: TGTGCCAGCAGTTTTGGGGGGAGGGGAACTGAAGCTTTCTTT

j_call: TRBJ1-3
v_call: TRBV5-1
clone_size: -
d_call: -
cdr3_aa: CASSLDISFGNTIYF
cdr3_nt: TGCGCCAGCAGCTTAGACATTTCGTTCGGAAACACCATATATTTT

j_call: TRBJ2-3
v_call: TRBV18
clone_size: -
d_call: TRBD1
cdr3_aa: CASSPPPKGTVRGDTQYF
cdr3_nt: TGTGCCAGCTCACCACCTCCGAAAGGGACAGTAAGGGGAGATACGCAGTATTTT

j_call: TRBJ1-5
v_call: TRBV7-2
clone_size: -
d_call: TRBD1
cdr3_aa: CASSLQGGDQPQHF
cdr3_nt: TGTGCCAGCAGCCTCCAAGGGGGCGATCAGCCCCAGCATTTT

j_call: TRBJ2-7
v_call: TRBV18
clone_size: -
d_call: TRBD2
cdr3_aa: CASSPALAGGAYEQYF
cdr3_nt: TGTGCCAGCTCCCCAGCCCTAGCGGGGGGGGCCTACGAGCAGTACTTC

j_call: TRBJ1-1
v_call: TRBV6-5
clone_size: -
d_call: -
cdr3_aa: CASSYHGGSEAFF
cdr3_nt: TGTGCCAGCAGTTACCATGGCGGCTCTGAAGCTTTCTTT

j_call: TRBJ2-1
v_call: TRBV15
clone_size: -
d_call: TRBD2
cdr3_aa: CATSRDASGGPNEQFF
cdr3_nt: TGTGCCACCAGCAGAGATGCGAGCGGGGGGCCGAATGAGCAGTTCTTC

j_call: TRBJ1-5
v_call: TRBV19
clone_size: few
d_call: -
cdr3_aa: CASTGTGGSNQPQHF
cdr3_nt: TGTGCCTCAACTGGGACTGGGGGTAGCAATCAGCCCCAGCATTTT

j_call: TRBJ2-1
v_call: TRBV9
clone_size: -
d_call: TRBD2
cdr3_aa: CATLAGGPWGGAFF
cdr3_nt: TGTGCCACACTAGCGGGGGGGCCTTGGGGTGGGGCGTTCTTC

j_call: TRBJ2-1
v_call: TRBV4-2
clone_size: -
d_call: -
cdr3_aa: CASSQALGGPYNEQFF
cdr3_nt: TGTGCCAGCAGCCAAGCCCTGGGGGGACCCTACAATGAGCAGTTCTTC

j_call: TRBJ1-1
v_call: TRBV5-1
clone_size: -
d_call: TRBD1
cdr3_aa: CASSLEQGAGTEAFF
cdr3_nt: TGCGCCAGCAGCCTTGAACAGGGGGCCGGGACTGAAGCTTTCTTT